The subject of this entry is one T cell receptor beta chain. The antigen is not known. Germline V lookup: CDR1 KGHSH, CDR2 LQKENI. This CDR3 has 15 amino acids. This sample stems from a study of CXCR3-negative and CXCR3-positive naive CD8 T cells. Study findings and constraints: Post-cryopreservation CXCR3 expression was partly diminished, and the bulk of assays employed fresh PBMCs.

Via 5' RACE with UMI labels, TRB cDNA libraries were prepared. TCRdb reprocessed the 5' RACE reads, keeping one entry per CDR3 protein, no DNA. Its clone listing holds tens of thousands of distinct CDR3 sequences. This TCR came from a human donor in good health. Some clones in this sample may be carry-over from other donors' samples. The gene calls are TRBV18 and TRBJ1-1; lacking DNA, the TRBD1 call made by TCRdb goes unchecked. Sequences were obtained from memory CD8+ T cells from blood. The CDR3 loop is CASSPYPDINTEAFF.